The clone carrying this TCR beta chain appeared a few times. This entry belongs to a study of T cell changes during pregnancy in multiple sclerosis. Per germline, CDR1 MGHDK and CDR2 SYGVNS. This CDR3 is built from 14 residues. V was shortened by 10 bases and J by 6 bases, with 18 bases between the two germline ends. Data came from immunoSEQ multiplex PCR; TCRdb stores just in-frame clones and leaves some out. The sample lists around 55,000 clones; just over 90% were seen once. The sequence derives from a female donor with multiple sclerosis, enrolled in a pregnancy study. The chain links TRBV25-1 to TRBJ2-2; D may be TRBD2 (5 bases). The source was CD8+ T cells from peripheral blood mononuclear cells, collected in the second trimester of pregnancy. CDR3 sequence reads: CATIGEGRAGELFF. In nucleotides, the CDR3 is TGTGCCACCATCGGAGAGGGTAGGGCCGGGGAGCTGTTTTTT.